These 22 T cell receptor beta chains were sequenced from one sample in a study of follicular helper T cells after annual influenza vaccination. The method was immunoSEQ multiplex PCR; TCRdb's version includes in-frame clones alone and lacks a portion of them. The data contain fewer than 15,000 clones, approximately 80% of them singletons. Noted time point: 2015-2016 season, pre-vaccination. The sample here was CXCR5- memory CD4+ T cells sorted from blood, taken on the day of influenza vaccination. The receptors here all came from an adult who received the influenza vaccine.

This sequence joins TRBV12-5 and TRBJ2-3; D unclear. This CDR3 has 15 amino acids. V lost 1 base, J lost 0 bases, and 8 bases lay in between. CDR1 LGHNT and CDR2 FRNRAP come from the germline V gene. The CDR3 DNA follows: TGTGCTAGTGGTTTGGAACTGACTAGCACAGATACGCAGTATTTT. It yields the protein CASGLELTSTDTQYF.

In this sample, this clone turned up once. The rearrangement joins TRBV28 to TRBJ2-1; no firm D call. V lost 8 bases and J 1 base, leaving 6 bases between the germline ends. Germline V gene data show CDR1 as MDHEN and CDR2 as SYDVKM. This CDR3 is 12 amino acids long. The CDR3 protein is CASQVSYNEQFF. The CDR3 bases are TGTGCCAGCCAGGTATCCTACAATGAGCAGTTCTTC.

The chain joins TRBV19 to TRBJ1-1; tentatively, D is TRBD1 (5 bases). CDR3 size: 14 residues. Germline assignment: CDR1 LNHDA and CDR2 SQIVND (reference sequence). V was shortened by 6 bases and J by 7 bases, with 18 bases between the two germline ends. The CDR3 loop reads CASRRGETVVEAFF. CDR3 nucleotides: TGTGCCAGTAGAAGGGGCGAGACAGTCGTTGAAGCTTTCTTT.

The chain recombines TRBV28 with TRBJ2-7; TRBD2 agrees at 12 bases. Germline V gives CDR1 MDHEN, CDR2 SYDVKM. The CDR3 covers 17 residues. The trim removed 3 bases at V and 7 bases at J, leaving 13 bases unmatched. CDR3 region: CASSFFPRLAGGYEQYF. CDR3 DNA: TGTGCCAGCAGTTTTTTTCCAAGGCTAGCGGGGGGGTATGAGCAGTACTTC.

This clone was recorded once. The CDR3 spells CASSSTPDTQYF. Written as DNA, the CDR3 is TGCGCCAGCAGCTCGACCCCAGATACGCAGTATTTT. This chain connects TRBV10-1 to TRBJ2-3; D call uncertain. V lost 6 bases to trimming and J lost 4 bases, with 8 bases between them. This CDR3 spans 12 amino acids. Germline lookup yields CDR1 WNHNN and CDR2 SYGVQD (reference sequence).

This clone came up a few times. This chain connects TRBV27 to TRBJ1-6, with D perhaps matching TRBD1 (5 bases). The V and J ends lost 5 bases and 14 bases respectively, with 7 bases between them. The CDR3 totals 10 residues. Germline-derived CDR1 and CDR2 are MNHEY and SMNVEV (reference sequence). CDR3 residues: CASSRGALHF. In nucleotides, the CDR3 is TGTGCCAGCAGTAGAGGGGCCCTCCACTTT.

The V and J genes are TRBV5-6 and TRBJ1-4; D is possibly TRBD1 (5 bases). Germline CDR1 is SGHDT and CDR2 is YYEEEE. The CDR3 consists of 12 residues. V shed 4 bases and J shed 12 bases, with 13 bases lying between them. The CDR3 region is CASSVWGDELFF. CDR3 coding DNA: TGTGCCAGCAGCGTGTGGGGGGATGAACTGTTTTTT.

The chain uses TRBV7-7 and TRBJ2-5, with 8 bases lining up with TRBD1. The CDR3 loop spans 15 amino acids. The germline V gene has CDR1 SSHAT and CDR2 FNYEAQ (reference sequence). J gave up 5 bases and V 4 bases, and 9 bases lay outside the gene matches. The CDR3: CASSSRTGLRETQYF. CDR3 coding DNA: TGTGCCAGCAGCTCCAGGACAGGGTTACGCGAGACCCAGTACTTC.

This chain joins TRBV2 and TRBJ1-2; 9 nucleotides align to TRBD1. Germline V gene lookup returns CDR1 SNHLY and CDR2 FYNNEI. The CDR3 length is 14 residues. After removal of 5 bases from V and 4 bases from J, the junction contained 5 bases not matched to a gene. This CDR3 reads CASSRGQGGYGYTF. CDR3 bases: TGTGCCAGCAGTAGGGGACAGGGCGGCTATGGCTACACCTTC.

The chain carries TRBV28 and TRBJ1-2, with D unclear. The CDR3 is made up of 11 amino acids. CDR1 is MDHEN and CDR2 is SYDVKM in the germline V gene. Trimming took off 4 bases at V and 8 bases at J, with 8 bases between the two ends. This CDR3 is CASSSLWGYTF. CDR3 DNA: TGTGCCAGCAGTTCACTATGGGGCTACACCTTC.

This clone has only a few counts. J is TRBJ1-6 and V is TRBV19, with 7 bases aligning to TRBD1. Germline loops: CDR1 LNHDA, CDR2 SQIVND (reference sequence). The junction had 2 bases not matched to a gene; V was cut back by 8 bases and J by 4 bases. This CDR3 has 13 amino acids. CDR3 residues: CASGGQYNSPLHF. DNA of the CDR3: TGTGCCAGTGGGGGACAGTATAATTCACCCCTCCACTTT.

The chain joins TRBV11-1 to TRBJ2-2; D is undetermined. The V end was cut by 1 base, the J end by 3 bases, with 3 bases between. Looked up from germline, CDR1 is SGHAT and CDR2 is FQDESV (reference sequence). The CDR3 length is 13 residues. As DNA, the CDR3 is TGTGCCAGCAGCTTAGTTGACACCGGGGAGCTGTTTTTT. Translating gives CASSLVDTGELFF.

This clone appeared a few times. The V gene is TRBV30, the J gene TRBJ2-7, with a tentative D call TRBD1 (6 bases). The germline CDR1 and CDR2 sequences are GTSNPN and SVGIG (reference sequence). There are 13 residues in the CDR3. Trimming shortened V by 3 bases and J by 6 bases, and 15 bases separated the two germline ends. CDR3 region: CAWSRDTSAEQYF. CDR3 in DNA: TGTGCCTGGAGCAGGGACACCTCGGCCGAGCAGTACTTC.

This rearrangement joins TRBV28 to TRBJ2-5, with TRBD2 matching over 12 bases. V lost 6 bases and J lost 5; bases outside the gene matches: 13. The CDR3 extends over 17 amino acids. Germline V lookup: CDR1 MDHEN, CDR2 SYDVKM. The CDR3 DNA reads TGTGCCAGCAGGAACCCAGGACTAGCGGGGAGAGGGGAGACCCAGTACTTC. Encoded protein: CASRNPGLAGRGETQYF.

This clone has just a few counts. The chain employs TRBV7-2 and TRBJ1-6; D is unclear. Germline V gene lookup returns CDR1 SGHTA and CDR2 FQGNSA. This CDR3 has 14 amino acids. V was cut by 4 bases and J by 6 bases, with 10 bases left in between. CDR3 amino acids: CASSYAGGNSPLHF. CDR3 nucleotides: TGTGCCAGCAGCTATGCAGGAGGTAATTCACCCCTCCACTTT.

The chain couples TRBV10-3 to TRBJ1-3; D remains ambiguous. There are 15 residues in the CDR3. The germline V gene has CDR1 ENHRY and CDR2 SYGVKD. V dropped 4 bases and J dropped 0 bases, with 10 bases sitting between them. DNA of the CDR3: TGTGCCATCAGTGTAGGGTCCAGCTCTGGAAACACCATATATTTT. Protein: CAISVGSSSGNTIYF.

V gene TRBV11-2 combines with J gene TRBJ1-1; D not certain. The CDR3 contains 13 residues. V lost 5 bases, J lost 4 bases, and 11 bases lay in between. The germline CDR1 and CDR2 sequences are SGHAT and FQNNGV. The CDR3 region has the DNA TGTGCCAGCAGCCTGTCCCGCGCCACTGAAGCTTTCTTT. This sequence encodes CASSLSRATEAFF.

This chain joins TRBV10-3 and TRBJ2-3; the match to TRBD2 covers 7 bases. CDR3 length: 15 amino acids. Germline V gene lookup returns CDR1 ENHRY and CDR2 SYGVKD. The trim removed 2 bases at V and 0 bases at J, leaving 2 bases unmatched. The CDR3 loop reads CAISERGLSTDTQYF. CDR3 coding DNA: TGTGCCATCAGTGAGAGGGGACTAAGCACAGATACGCAGTATTTT.

The J gene is TRBJ1-2, the V gene TRBV6-5; maybe TRBD1 (5 bases). CDR1 is MNHEY and CDR2 is SVGAGI in the germline V gene. The length of the CDR3 is 15 residues. V lost 5 bases and J 1 base, leaving 14 bases between the germline ends. DNA of the CDR3: TGTGCCAGCAGTGCGAGGACATCGTATAACTATGGCTACACCTTC. This codes for CASSARTSYNYGYTF.

The V call is TRBV6-1, the J call TRBJ1-1; TRBD1 matches at 8 bases. Trimming at V came to 6 bases and at J to 4 bases, leaving 10 bases not matched to a gene. The CDR3 spans 15 residues. Looked up from germline, CDR1 is MNHNS and CDR2 is SASEGT. The CDR3 region has the DNA TGTGCCAGCAGCCCTAACCCAACAGGGGGCACTGAAGCTTTCTTT. It specifies CASSPNPTGGTEAFF.

This clone was recorded a few times. V usage is TRBV6-6 and J usage is TRBJ1-2; D is possibly TRBD1 (5 bases). There are 16 residues in the CDR3. Trimming stripped 5 bases from V and 0 bases from J, with 16 bases between. The germline CDR1 and CDR2 sequences are MNHNY and SVGAGI (reference sequence). For the CDR3, the DNA is TGTGCCAGCAGTCCCGCTCGGGGCAGATCTAACTATGGCTACACCTTC. It yields the protein CASSPARGRSNYGYTF.

V usage is TRBV5-1 and J usage is TRBJ2-7; 9 bases fit TRBD1. Trimming at V came to 4 bases and at J to 5 bases, leaving 13 bases not matched to a gene. This CDR3 has 16 amino acids. CDR1 and CDR2 from the germline V gene are SGHRS and YFSETQ. This CDR3 is CASSDGPGQGPHEQYF. The CDR3 DNA sequence: TGCGCCAGCAGCGACGGACCGGGACAGGGACCCCACGAGCAGTACTTC.